The entry below gives a single T cell receptor beta chain sequence along with its context. This CDR3 is 14 amino acids long. Germline V gives CDR1 LGHDT, CDR2 YNNKEL (reference sequence). Trimming pared 5 bases from V and 5 bases from J, leaving 12 bases between. TCRdb's copy holds only in-frame clones and misses some; the assay was immunoSEQ multiplex PCR. The table has 95,000 to 150,000 clones, more than 70% seen once. This specimen belongs to a study of control samples from healthy donors and cancer patients. This sequence joins TRBV3-1 (or the pseudogene TRBV3-2) and TRBJ2-2; no firm D call. The TCR comes from a man aged 55 to 70 in good health. Material for sequencing was blood. CDR3 amino acids: CASSFRTITGELFF. The CDR3 coding sequence is TGTGCCAGCAGCTTCAGAACGATAACCGGGGAGCTGTTTTTT.